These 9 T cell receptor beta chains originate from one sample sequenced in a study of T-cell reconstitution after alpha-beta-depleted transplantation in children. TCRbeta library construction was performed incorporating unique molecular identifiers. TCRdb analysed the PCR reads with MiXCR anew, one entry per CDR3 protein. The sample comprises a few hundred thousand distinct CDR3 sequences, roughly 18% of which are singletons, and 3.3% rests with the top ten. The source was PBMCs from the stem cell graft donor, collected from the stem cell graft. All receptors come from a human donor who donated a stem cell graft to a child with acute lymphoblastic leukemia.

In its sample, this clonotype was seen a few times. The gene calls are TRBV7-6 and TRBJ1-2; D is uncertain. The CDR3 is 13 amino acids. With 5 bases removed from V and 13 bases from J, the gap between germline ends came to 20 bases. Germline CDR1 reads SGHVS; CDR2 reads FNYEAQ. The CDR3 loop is CASSPSSNRLTTF. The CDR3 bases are TGTGCCAGCAGCCCCTCCTCGAACAGACTTACCACCTTC.

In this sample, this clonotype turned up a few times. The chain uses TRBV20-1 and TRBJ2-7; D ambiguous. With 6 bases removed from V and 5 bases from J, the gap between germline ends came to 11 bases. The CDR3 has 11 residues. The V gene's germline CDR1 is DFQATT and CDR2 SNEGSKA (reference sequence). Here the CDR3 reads CSAERVNEQYF. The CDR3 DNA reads TGCAGTGCAGAACGAGTTAACGAGCAGTACTTC.

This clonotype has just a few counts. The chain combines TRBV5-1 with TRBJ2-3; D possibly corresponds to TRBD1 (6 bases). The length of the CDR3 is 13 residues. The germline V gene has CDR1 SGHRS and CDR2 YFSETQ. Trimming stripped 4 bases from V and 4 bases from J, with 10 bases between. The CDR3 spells CASSLQGPDTQYF. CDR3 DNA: TGCGCCAGCAGCCTACAGGGCCCAGATACGCAGTATTTT.

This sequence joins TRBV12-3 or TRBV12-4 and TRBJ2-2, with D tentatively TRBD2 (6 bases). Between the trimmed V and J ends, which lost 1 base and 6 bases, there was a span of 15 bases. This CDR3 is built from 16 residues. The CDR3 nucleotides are TGTGCCAGCAGTTTAGGGGAGCGGAGGGACTCCGGGGAGCTGTTTTTT. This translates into CASSLGERRDSGELFF.

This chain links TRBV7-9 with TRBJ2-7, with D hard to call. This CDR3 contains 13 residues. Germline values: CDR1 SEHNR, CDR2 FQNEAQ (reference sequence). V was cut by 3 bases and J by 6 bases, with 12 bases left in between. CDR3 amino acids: CASSLYVDSEQYF. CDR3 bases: TGTGCCAGCAGCTTGTATGTGGATTCCGAGCAGTACTTC.

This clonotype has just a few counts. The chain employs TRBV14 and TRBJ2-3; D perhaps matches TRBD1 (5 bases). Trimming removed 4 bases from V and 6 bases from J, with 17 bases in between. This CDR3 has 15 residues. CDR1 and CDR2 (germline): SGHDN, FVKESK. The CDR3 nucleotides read TGTGCCAGCAGCCGCCAGGGATGGAGTCTCGATACGCAGTATTTT. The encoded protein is CASSRQGWSLDTQYF.

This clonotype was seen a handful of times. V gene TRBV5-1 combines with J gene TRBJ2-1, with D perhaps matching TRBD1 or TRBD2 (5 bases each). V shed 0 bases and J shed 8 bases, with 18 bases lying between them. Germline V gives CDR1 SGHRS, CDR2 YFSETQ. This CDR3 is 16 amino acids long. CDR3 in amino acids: CASSLASPQQGDEQFF. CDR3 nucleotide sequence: TGCGCCAGCAGCTTGGCCAGCCCTCAGCAGGGAGATGAGCAGTTCTTC.

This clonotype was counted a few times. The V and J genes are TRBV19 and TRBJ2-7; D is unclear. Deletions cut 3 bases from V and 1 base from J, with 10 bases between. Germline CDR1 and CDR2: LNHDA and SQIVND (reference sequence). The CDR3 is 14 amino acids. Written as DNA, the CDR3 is TGTGCCAGTAGTATGGATGTCCGGTCCTACGAGCAGTACTTC. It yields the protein CASSMDVRSYEQYF. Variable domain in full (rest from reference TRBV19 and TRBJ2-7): DGGITQSPKYLFRKEGQNVTLSCEQNLNHDAMYWYRQDPGQGLRLIYYSQIVNDFQKGDIAEGYSVSREKKESFPLTVTSAQKNPTAFYLCASSMDVRSYEQYFGPGTRLTVT.

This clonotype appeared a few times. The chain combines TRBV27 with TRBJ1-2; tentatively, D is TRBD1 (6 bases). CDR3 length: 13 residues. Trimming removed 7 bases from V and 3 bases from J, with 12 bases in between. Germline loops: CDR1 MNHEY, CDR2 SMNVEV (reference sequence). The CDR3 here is CASKRTADYGYTF. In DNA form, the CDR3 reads TGTGCCAGCAAGAGGACAGCTGACTATGGCTACACCTTC.